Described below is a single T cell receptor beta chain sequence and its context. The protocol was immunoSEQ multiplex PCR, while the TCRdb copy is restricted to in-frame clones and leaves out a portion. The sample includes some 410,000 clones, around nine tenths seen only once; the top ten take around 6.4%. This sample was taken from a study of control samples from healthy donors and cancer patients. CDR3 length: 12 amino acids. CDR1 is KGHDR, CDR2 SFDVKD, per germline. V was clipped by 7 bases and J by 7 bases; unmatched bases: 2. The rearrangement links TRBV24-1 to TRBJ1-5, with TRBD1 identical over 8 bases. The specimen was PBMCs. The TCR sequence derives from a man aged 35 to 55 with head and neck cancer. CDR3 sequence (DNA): TGTGCCACCAGCGGACAGGGCCAGCCCCAGCATTTT. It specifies CATSGQGQPQHF.